These 19 T cell receptor beta chains were sequenced from one sample in a study of identical twins. TCRdb recomputed calls from the 5' RACE reads with MiXCR, one row per CDR3 protein. Of 1.5 million to 2 million distinct CDR3 sequences listed, around 29% are singletons. The material sequenced was cord blood. The receptors were gathered from a newborn girl in good health.

This rearrangement joins TRBV28 to TRBJ2-7; no clear D. The germline CDR1 and CDR2 sequences are MDHEN and SYDVKM. The CDR3 runs to 14 residues. Trimming left V 6 bases short and J 1 base short, with 13 bases between. CDR3 region: CASRWTLSSYEQYF. The CDR3, as DNA: TGTGCCAGCAGATGGACCCTCTCTTCCTACGAGCAGTACTTC.

V is TRBV27 and J is TRBJ1-1, with D tentatively TRBD1 (5 bases). The CDR3 is 16 residues long. The germline V gene encodes CDR1 MNHEY and CDR2 SMNVEV (reference sequence). The V and J ends lost 5 bases and 1 base respectively, with 17 bases between them. Written as DNA, the CDR3 is TGTGCCAGCAGTCCTGGGGTAGGGGATCGGAACACTGAAGCTTTCTTT. Amino acids: CASSPGVGDRNTEAFF.

This clonotype was seen at least ten times. The rearrangement links TRBV29-1 to TRBJ2-1, with D perhaps TRBD1 (6 bases). This CDR3 is built from 12 residues. Germline loops: CDR1 SQVTM, CDR2 ANQGSEA. V lost 4 bases and J 9 bases, leaving 13 bases between the germline ends. CDR3 nucleotide sequence: TGCAGCGTTGTTGGACAGTACGGTGAGCAGTTCTTC. Encoded protein: CSVVGQYGEQFF.

The sample holds a few counts of this clonotype. The J gene is TRBJ1-6, the V gene TRBV28; 9 positions match TRBD1. The CDR3 spans 18 residues. Trimming at V came to 3 bases and at J to 0 bases, leaving 6 bases not matched to a gene. The germline gives CDR1 MDHEN, CDR2 SYDVKM. The CDR3 bases are TGTGCCAGCAGTTTGGGGACAGGGCTAAGCTCCTATAATTCACCCCTCCACTTT. Its translation is CASSLGTGLSSYNSPLHF.

The chain recombines TRBV12-3 or TRBV12-4 with TRBJ2-5; 13 nucleotides line up with TRBD2. V was pared by 5 bases and J by 4 bases, with 10 bases of the junction left unmatched. This CDR3 region has 17 residues. The DNA of the CDR3 is TGTGCCAGCAGTACAGACCTCCGACTAGCGGGGGGAGAGACCCAGTACTTC. Translated: CASSTDLRLAGGETQYF.

This rearrangement joins TRBV27 to TRBJ2-1, with 12 bases matching TRBD2. V shed 1 base and J 7 bases; nucleotides not matched to a gene: 8. The V gene's germline CDR1 is MNHEY and CDR2 SMNVEV (reference sequence). CDR3 length: 17 residues. The CDR3 DNA follows: TGTGCCAGCAGTTTATTTCCTAGCGGGAGGGCTGGGAATGAGCAGTTCTTC. Its protein is CASSLFPSGRAGNEQFF.

The chain links TRBV20-1 to TRBJ2-1; TRBD1 matches at 8 bases. J gave up 5 bases and V 5 bases, and 8 bases lay outside the gene matches. Germline loops: CDR1 DFQATT, CDR2 SNEGSKA (reference sequence). This CDR3 contains 14 residues. The CDR3 loop reads CSAFTGGQHNEQFF. CDR3 bases: TGCAGTGCTTTCACAGGGGGACAACACAATGAGCAGTTCTTC.

The V and J genes are TRBV24-1 and TRBJ2-3, with D unresolved. The CDR3 is made up of 15 amino acids. With 3 bases removed from V and 6 bases from J, the gap between germline ends came to 15 bases. Germline CDR1 KGHDR, CDR2 SFDVKD. The CDR3 bases are TGTGCCACCAGTGATCCCGGACGGTCACCGGATACGCAGTATTTT. Translation gives CATSDPGRSPDTQYF.

The chain carries TRBV6-5 and TRBJ1-2; 7 nucleotides line up with TRBD1. With 6 bases clipped from V and 4 bases from J, the junction kept 11 bases outside the gene matches. The CDR3 extends over 15 amino acids. Germline-derived CDR1 and CDR2 are MNHEY and SVGAGI. CDR3 region: CASSPGTEQIYGYTF. CDR3 bases: TGTGCCAGCAGCCCCGGGACAGAGCAAATCTATGGCTACACCTTC.

This clonotype has a handful of counts. The J gene is TRBJ1-2, the V gene TRBV2, with D maybe TRBD1 (6 bases). Trimming took off 8 bases at V and 5 bases at J, with 21 bases between the two ends. Per germline, CDR1 SNHLY and CDR2 FYNNEI. There are 15 residues in the CDR3. CDR3 loop: CASPDRSKGLYGYTF. The CDR3 DNA follows: TGTGCCAGCCCTGACAGGTCGAAGGGCCTATATGGCTACACCTTC.

DNA of the CDR3: TGTGCCAGCAGGGGTTCCGGGACAGGCCACTTTAACTATGGCTACACCTTC. Encoded protein: CASRGSGTGHFNYGYTF. V is TRBV25-1 and J is TRBJ1-2; 8 positions agree with TRBD1. The CDR3 contains 17 residues. Germline CDR1 is MGHDK and CDR2 is SYGVNS. V trimming: 6 bases; J trimming: 1 base; junction bases outside the gene matches: 13.

This chain links TRBV6-1 with TRBJ2-1, with D hard to call. Germline V CDR1 and CDR2: MNHNS, SASEGT. The CDR3 contains 10 residues. Trimming removed 6 bases at V and 9 bases at J, with 6 bases between. The CDR3 reads CASRFTEQFF. In DNA, the CDR3 is TGTGCCAGCAGATTCACTGAGCAGTTCTTC.

This clonotype was recorded only once. This chain uses TRBV15 with TRBJ1-6; TRBD1 aligns across 7 bases. The CDR3 is 16 residues long. The junction had 8 bases not matched to a gene; V was cut back by 1 base and J by 8 bases. From germline, CDR1 is LNHNV and CDR2 YYDKDF (reference sequence). CDR3 residues: CATSRAPGQTHSPLHF. The CDR3 nucleotides are TGTGCCACCAGCAGAGCCCCGGGACAGACTCATTCACCCCTCCACTTT.

This clonotype is a singleton in its sample. The chain carries TRBV28 and TRBJ1-1; perhaps TRBD1 as D (5 bases). The CDR3 is made up of 13 amino acids. V lost 7 bases, J lost 0 bases, and 9 bases lay in between. The germline V gene encodes CDR1 MDHEN and CDR2 SYDVKM. The CDR3 reads CASTRELNTEAFF. CDR3 coding DNA: TGTGCCAGCACCAGGGAATTGAACACTGAAGCTTTCTTT.

The chain carries TRBV29-1 and TRBJ2-2; 13 nucleotides line up with TRBD2. Unmatched junction bases numbered 3, after V lost 7 bases and J lost 7 bases. Germline CDR1 reads SQVTM; CDR2 reads ANQGSEA. This CDR3 contains 13 residues. In nucleotides, the CDR3 is TGCAGCGCCAGGACTAGCGGGAGCGGGGAGCTGTTTTTT. It specifies CSARTSGSGELFF.

This clonotype came up a few times. The rearrangement links TRBV5-1 to TRBJ2-3, with unresolved D. V was shortened by 0 bases and J by 6 bases, with 26 bases between the two germline ends. Per the germline V gene, CDR1 is SGHRS and CDR2 is YFSETQ. The CDR3 loop spans 19 amino acids. CDR3 protein: CASSLGPRTGVPRTDTQYF. The CDR3 DNA follows: TGCGCCAGCAGCTTGGGACCACGAACGGGTGTTCCACGAACGGATACGCAGTATTTT.

The rearrangement links TRBV29-1 to TRBJ1-1; a weak D match, TRBD1 (6 bases). CDR3 length: 15 residues. Deletions cut 3 bases from V and 5 bases from J, with 19 bases between. From germline, CDR1 is SQVTM and CDR2 ANQGSEA. The CDR3 DNA reads TGCAGCGTTGAGGGTAGGAGGGGGACGGGGACTGAAGCTTTCTTT. It is translated as CSVEGRRGTGTEAFF. The full variable domain, with the rest looked up from reference TRBV29-1 and TRBJ1-1, is SAVISQKPSRDICQRGTSLTIQCQVDSQVTMMFWYRQQPGQSLTLIATANQGSEATYESGFVIDKFPISRPNLTFSTLTVSNMSPEDSSIYLCSVEGRRGTGTEAFFGQGTRLTVV.

The rearrangement joins TRBV12-3 or TRBV12-4 to TRBJ1-5; 10 bases agree with TRBD1. V shed 5 bases, J shed 5 bases, and the junction held 12 bases outside the gene matches. The length of the CDR3 is 17 residues. This chain's CDR3 is CASSPKPGTGVYQPQHF. CDR3 DNA: TGTGCCAGCAGTCCGAAACCCGGGACAGGGGTTTATCAGCCCCAGCATTTT.

The J gene is TRBJ2-7, the V gene TRBV5-1; tentative D call: TRBD2 (6 bases). The CDR3 consists of 16 residues. Trimming took 6 bases from V and 0 from J, leaving 19 bases between them. CDR1 and CDR2 (germline): SGHRS, YFSETQ. The CDR3: CASTGTPGTFSYEQYF. For the CDR3, the DNA is TGCGCCAGCACGGGCACCCCCGGGACTTTCTCCTACGAGCAGTACTTC.